A single sample gave rise to the 11 T cell receptor beta chains below, sequenced in a study of OX40 agonist ivuxolimab in advanced cancers. Repertoires were generated with immunoSEQ multiplex PCR, while TCRdb's copy carries only in-frame clones and drops some. This sample has 80,000 to 100,000 clones, with about 92% found just once. The sequencing used CD4+ or CD8+ T cells sorted from blood, collected in a trial of the OX40 agonist ivuxolimab. Receptors were obtained from an adult with an advanced solid tumor such as melanoma, head and neck, liver or kidney cancer.

The chain joins TRBV6-5 to TRBJ1-2; D might be TRBD1 (5 bases). Per germline, CDR1 MNHEY and CDR2 SVGAGI. CDR3 size: 15 residues. Trimming removed 11 bases from V and 7 bases from J, with 26 bases in between. The CDR3: CASQGQYYRGGGYTF. Here the CDR3 DNA reads TGTGCCTCCCAGGGCCAGTACTACCGGGGAGGTGGCTACACCTTC.

The J gene is TRBJ1-2, the V gene TRBV7-9; possible D gene TRBD1, 6 bases. This CDR3 comprises 15 residues. CDR1 and CDR2 from the germline V gene are SEHNR and FQNEAQ (reference sequence). Trimming took off 5 bases at V and 1 base at J, with 14 bases between the two ends. The CDR3 nucleotides are TGTGCCAGCAGCGTCAAGGACAGAATTAACTATGGCTACACCTTC. It specifies CASSVKDRINYGYTF.

The gene calls are TRBV30 and TRBJ1-5; possibly TRBD1 for D (6 bases). V lost 0 bases and J lost 7, with 16 bases in between. CDR1 is GTSNPN, CDR2 SVGIG, per germline (reference sequence). The CDR3 covers 15 residues. Here the CDR3 DNA reads TGTGCCTGGAGTGTACGTGCGGGGGGCGCACAGCCCCAGCATTTT. Its protein product is CAWSVRAGGAQPQHF.

The rearrangement uses TRBV28 and TRBJ1-5, with D possibly matching TRBD1 (6 bases). CDR1 and CDR2 from the germline V gene are MDHEN and SYDVKM. The CDR3 contains 15 residues. Deletions cut 5 bases from V and 4 bases from J, with 15 bases between. The CDR3 reads CASSPPSTGNQPQHF. Written as DNA, the CDR3 is TGTGCCAGCAGTCCCCCCTCGACAGGTAATCAGCCCCAGCATTTT.

The genes are TRBV19 and TRBJ1-2; no definite D call. Trimming pared 1 base from V and 3 bases from J, leaving 12 bases between. CDR3 length: 15 residues. CDR1 is LNHDA, CDR2 SQIVND, per germline (reference sequence). As DNA, the CDR3 is TGTGCCAGTAGTATAGCTGGAGTACCGGACTATGGCTACACCTTC. Translation: CASSIAGVPDYGYTF.

The chain has TRBV5-1 and TRBJ2-5, with D tentatively TRBD2 (5 bases). Germline V gene lookup returns CDR1 SGHRS and CDR2 YFSETQ. There are 17 residues in the CDR3. Trimming removed 0 bases at V and 4 bases at J, with 19 bases between. CDR3 in DNA: TGCGCCAGCAGCTTGGGTGCATTGGTGGGAGACCCAGAGACCCAGTACTTC. Its protein is CASSLGALVGDPETQYF.

V and J are TRBV28 and TRBJ2-5, with 15 bases lining up with TRBD2. Per the germline V gene, CDR1 is MDHEN and CDR2 is SYDVKM. Trimming cost V 6 bases and J 5 bases; bases outside gene matches: 7. The CDR3 runs to 16 residues. This chain's CDR3 is CASSRTSGGASETQYF. CDR3 coding DNA: TGTGCCAGCAGCCGGACTAGCGGGGGGGCTTCGGAGACCCAGTACTTC.

The chain joins TRBV28 to TRBJ2-7, with 9 positions matching TRBD1. The ends lost 6 bases at V and 3 bases at J; junction bases unmatched: 9. CDR1 and CDR2 (germline): MDHEN, SYDVKM. The length of the CDR3 is 15 residues. The CDR3 spells CASSPTGGSFYEQYF. The CDR3 nucleotides read TGTGCCAGCAGCCCGACAGGGGGTTCTTTCTACGAGCAGTACTTC. The complete variable domain, with remaining parts taken from reference TRBV28 and TRBJ2-7, reads DVKVTQSSRYLVKRTGEKVFLECVQDMDHENMFWYRQDPGLGLRLIYFSYDVKMKEKGDIPEGYSVSREKKERFSLILESASTNQTSMYLCASSPTGGSFYEQYFGPGTRLTVT.

The rearrangement joins TRBV5-1 to TRBJ2-2, with 9 bases fitting TRBD2. This CDR3 is built from 16 residues. Germline CDR1 is SGHRS and CDR2 is YFSETQ. With V trimmed by 4 bases and J by 1 base, 5 bases remained unmatched. The CDR3 DNA sequence: TGCGCCAGCAGCCCAACACTAGCGGGGAACACCGGGGAGCTGTTTTTT. Protein sequence: CASSPTLAGNTGELFF.

As concerns this clone: The junction shows a germline mismatch at one end, possibly a read error. Different DNA sequences within this sample yield the same CDR3. The genes are TRBV7-8 and TRBJ2-1; TRBD2 aligns across 12 bases. The CDR3 consists of 15 residues. Germline CDR1 is SGHVS and CDR2 is FQNEAQ. CDR3: CASSRLAGVLNEQFF. The CDR3, as DNA: TGTGCCAGCAGCAGACTAGCGGGAGTTCTCAATGAACAGTTCTTC.

The chain is built from TRBV30 and TRBJ1-2, with TRBD1 matching over 9 bases. V lost 3 bases to trimming and J lost 6 bases; unmatched junction nucleotides: 8. This CDR3 region has 14 residues. Germline loops: CDR1 GTSNPN, CDR2 SVGIG (reference sequence). The CDR3 sequence: CAWRETGQGNGYTF. Here the CDR3 DNA reads TGTGCCTGGAGGGAAACGGGACAGGGCAATGGCTACACCTTC.